This TCR beta chain appears in the sequencing data of a study of T cells in Graves' hyperthyroidism and ophthalmopathy. The CDR3 totals 15 residues. Germline loops: CDR1 DFQATT, CDR2 SNEGSKA (reference sequence). V gave up 6 bases and J gave up 0 bases, with 12 bases separating them. There are many counts of this clonotype. Its antigen is as yet unknown. Ophthalmopathy in the patients scored at least 3 on Clinical Activity Score and at least 4 on NOSPECS grade, lasting under 3 months. Reasons for excluding patients were uncontrolled infection, other autoimmune disease, pregnancy or lactation. Whole-study results and caveats: Separating ophthalmopathy from stable hyperthyroidism was achieved by a 13 V-J model. Before onset, ophthalmopathy was predicted by the model a median roughly 6.4 months earlier.

RNA transcripts yielded amplified TCR beta CDR3 regions. The study used the HTBI primer set for a first-round RT-PCR of the TCR CDR3. TCRdb passed the multiplex PCR reads through MiXCR, listing each CDR3 protein once. The table has more than 350,000 distinct CDR3 sequences, roughly 15% seen once. The sequencing sample was made of blood. This TCR derives from a woman aged 60-70 years with Graves' ophthalmopathy. The chain carries TRBV20-1 and TRBJ2-6; D may be TRBD2 (7 bases). The chain's CDR3 is CSARGGSSGANVLTF. DNA of the CDR3: TGCAGTGCGAGGGGGGGGTCCTCTGGGGCCAACGTCCTGACTTTC.